This TCR beta chain was found in a study of T cells in Graves' hyperthyroidism and ophthalmopathy. Study background: Specimen type is peripheral blood, collected at initial diagnosis prior to any treatment.

With 4 bases removed from V and 8 bases from J, the gap between germline ends came to 16 bases. Germline-derived CDR1 and CDR2 are SGHRS and YFSETQ. This CDR3 has 14 residues. This clonotype came up many times. Its matching antigen is unknown. The study, taken as a whole, reports: The blood repertoire included most of the expanded thyroid clonotypes above 0.001.

Amplification targeted TCR beta CDR3 regions from RNA transcripts. During a first-round RT-PCR of the TCR CDR3, the HTBI primer set was used. A single record per CDR3 protein comes from TCRdb applying MiXCR to the multiplex PCR reads. The sample carries approximately 300,000 distinct CDR3 sequences, 15% to 20% recorded once. The PBMCs had their origin in 7.5 to 10 ml of fresh peripheral blood. The sequence derives from a woman aged 55-69 years with Graves' ophthalmopathy. Material: blood. The chain has TRBV5-1 and TRBJ2-1; unclear D gene. This CDR3 is CASSTIQFFDEQFF. For the CDR3, the DNA is TGCGCCAGCAGCACCATACAGTTTTTCGATGAGCAGTTCTTC.